This TCR beta chain was captured by sequencing in a study of CD8 T cells in Susac syndrome. Broader study findings: By the study's own acknowledgment, its TCR sequencing and HLA analysis included relatively few individuals.

Reverse transcription of about 0.45 to 1 ug RNA was carried out with random hexamers. Amplification of TCR beta CDR3 was carried out by immunoSEQ multiplex PCR, which covered 54 Vbeta and 13 Jbeta segments. TCRdb recomputed calls from the immunoSEQ multiplex PCR reads with MiXCR, one row per CDR3 protein. The profile shows 160,000 or so distinct CDR3 sequences, about 91% of them singletons. Healthy donors served as age- and sex-matched controls. TEMRA cells were FACS-enriched, with CD8+ and CD4+ T cells isolated negatively. About this clonotype: Its antigen remains unknown.

Germline V gene sequence: CDR1 KGHDR, CDR2 SFDVKD. The junction had 3 bases not matched to a gene; V was cut back by 2 bases and J by 9 bases. The CDR3 runs to 15 residues. Sequenced input: CD4+ T cells from PBMCs. The rearrangement links TRBV24-1 to TRBJ2-1; TRBD2 agrees at 13 bases. This clonotype was sampled from a human donor in good health. The CDR3 region has the DNA TGTGCCACCAGTGATTCGGGGACTAGCGGGACTGAGCAGTTCTTC. Translating it yields CATSDSGTSGTEQFF.